This T cell receptor beta chain was identified in a study of early T cells in non-severe SARS-CoV-2 infection. Study-level points and caveats: Comparison of clonotypes with VDJdb favored anti-spike CD8 responses while missing private and CD4 specificities.

This clonotype was seen many times. Its target is not known. Attachment of unique molecular identifiers to individual cDNA molecules was performed. TCRdb reprocessed the 5' RACE reads with MiXCR, giving one entry per CDR3 protein. This table has approximately 77,000 distinct CDR3 sequences, over 9.5% appearing once. The sequence came from an adult who was a healthcare worker with PCR-confirmed SARS-CoV-2 infection or an uninfected control (not recorded which). The source material was whole blood.

The CDR3 here is CASSPSGTGANVLTF. CDR3 DNA: TGTGCCAGCAGCCCGTCGGGAACTGGGGCCAACGTCCTGACTTTC. This chain joins TRBV5-4 and TRBJ2-6; maybe TRBD2 (5 bases). The CDR3 sequence is 15 residues long. Trimming removed 4 bases from V and 2 bases from J, with 10 bases in between. Germline lookup yields CDR1 SGHNT and CDR2 YYREEE (reference sequence).